The T cell receptor beta chain described here comes from a study of control samples from healthy donors and cancer patients. Some clones are missing from TCRdb's copy, which holds only in-frame ones; the method was immunoSEQ multiplex PCR. The data hold more than 150,000 clones, with 80% to 95% observed a single time. This TCR came from a man aged 18 to 30 in good health. The sample comprised blood.

CDR3: CASSWADSQETQYF. The CDR3 DNA is TGCGCCAGCAGCTGGGCGGACAGTCAAGAGACCCAGTACTTC. The gene calls are TRBV5-1 and TRBJ2-5, with D possibly being TRBD1 (6 bases). There are 14 residues in the CDR3. CDR1 SGHRS and CDR2 YFSETQ come from the germline V gene. V lost 3 bases to trimming and J lost 2 bases, with 11 bases between them.